These 18 T cell receptor beta chains originate from one sample sequenced in a study of blood T cells in healthy people across ages. The second PCR ran about 6 to 12 cycles with a sample-barcoded 5' primer and J-beta primers. TCRdb independently ran MiXCR on the 5' RACE reads; one entry per CDR3 protein. The sample has 700,000 or so distinct CDR3 sequences, roughly 20% seen once; the top ten hold under 25%. Sequenced input: blood. The receptors originated from a man in his 70s in good health.

The CDR3 DNA sequence: TGTGCCAGCGGGATGGGACCCAATCAGCCCCAGCATTTT. Encoded protein: CASGMGPNQPQHF. The V call is TRBV18, the J call TRBJ1-5; possibly TRBD1 for D (5 bases). The CDR3 loop spans 13 amino acids. V gave up 8 bases and J gave up 3 bases, with 11 bases separating them. Germline lookup yields CDR1 KGHSH and CDR2 LQKENI.

This chain links TRBV24-1 with TRBJ2-1, with D tentatively TRBD1 (6 bases). The V gene lost 4 bases and the J gene lost 9 bases, with 12 bases spanning the gap. The V gene's germline CDR1 is KGHDR and CDR2 SFDVKD. This CDR3 region has 13 residues. Here the CDR3 DNA reads TGTGCCACCAGTGACTCGGGACAAGGTGAGCAGTTCTTC. Protein product: CATSDSGQGEQFF.

V and J are TRBV5-1 and TRBJ1-2; the match to TRBD1 covers 9 bases. CDR3 length: 16 amino acids. The germline gives CDR1 SGHRS, CDR2 YFSETQ. Trimming took 0 bases from V and 13 from J; bases not matched to a gene: 16. The CDR3 coding sequence is TGCGCCAGCAGCTTGGACCACACCGGGACAGGGAAAGATCCCACCTTC. Translated: CASSLDHTGTGKDPTF.

V is TRBV20-1 and J is TRBJ1-1; a weak D match, TRBD1 (5 bases). Germline V gene data show CDR1 as DFQATT and CDR2 as SNEGSKA (reference sequence). The CDR3 is 13 amino acids. With 3 bases removed from V and 0 bases from J, the gap between germline ends came to 8 bases. CDR3 DNA sequence: TGCAGTGCTAGCAGGGCGATGAACACTGAAGCTTTCTTT. Translated: CSASRAMNTEAFF.

CDR3 DNA sequence: TGTGCGGTGGGACAGGCGGGGCGATACGAGCAGTACTTC. Amino acids: CAVGQAGRYEQYF. V is TRBV11-1 and J is TRBJ2-7; 8 bases agree with TRBD1. Germline CDR1 SGHAT, CDR2 FQDESV (reference sequence). The CDR3 runs 13 residues.

CDR3 protein: CSATPVGRENNSPLHF. The CDR3 DNA reads TGCAGTGCTACCCCGGTCGGTAGGGAGAATAATTCACCCCTCCACTTT. V usage is TRBV20-1 and J usage is TRBJ1-6; D gene unclear. The germline V gene has CDR1 DFQATT and CDR2 SNEGSKA (reference sequence). V was cut by 4 bases and J by 5 bases, with 18 bases left in between. This CDR3 has 16 residues.

The chain combines TRBV3-1 with TRBJ2-3, with TRBD1 identical over 7 bases. The CDR3 contains 15 residues. Per the germline V gene, CDR1 is LGHDT and CDR2 is YNNKEL (reference sequence). With V trimmed by 6 bases and J by 2 bases, 8 bases remained unmatched. The CDR3 nucleotides read TGTGCCAGCAGTACTACAGGGGACCTCACAGATACGCAGTATTTT. Its translation: CASSTTGDLTDTQYF.

This rearrangement joins TRBV7-2 to TRBJ2-3, with 11 bases identical to TRBD2. The CDR3 length is 17 residues. The germline CDR1 and CDR2 sequences are SGHTA and FQGNSA. Trimming took 5 bases from V and 4 from J; bases not matched to a gene: 11. The CDR3 nucleotides are TGTGCCAGCAGCGGCAGGTTTCTAGCGGGAGGATCAGATACGCAGTATTTT. This translates into CASSGRFLAGGSDTQYF.

This clonotype was detected a few times. The rearrangement joins TRBV20-1 to TRBJ1-5; 8 positions agree with TRBD1. This CDR3 is 15 amino acids long. J lost 6 bases, V lost 5 bases, and 12 bases had no gene match. Germline V CDR1 and CDR2: DFQATT, SNEGSKA (reference sequence). The CDR3 DNA follows: TGCAGTGCTGGAAAACAGGGGGAAGCGAGTCAGCCCCAGCATTTT. It specifies CSAGKQGEASQPQHF.

V usage is TRBV11-2 and J usage is TRBJ2-1, with TRBD1 matching over 7 bases. CDR1 is SGHAT, CDR2 FQNNGV, per germline. This CDR3 comprises 15 residues. With 3 bases clipped from V and 7 bases from J, the junction kept 9 bases outside the gene matches. CDR3 in DNA: TGTGCCAGCAGCTTGAGGGGGCAGGTTAGAAATGAGCAGTTCTTC. As protein: CASSLRGQVRNEQFF. Full variable domain (remainder filled in from reference TRBV11-2 and TRBJ2-1): EAGVAQSPRYKIIEKRQSVAFWCNPISGHATLYWYQQILGQGPKLLIQFQNNGVVDDSQLPKDRFSAERLKGVDSTLKIQPAKLEDSAVYLCASSLRGQVRNEQFFGPGTRLTVL.

This clonotype came up a few times. This chain joins TRBV15 and TRBJ1-5; no firm D call. This CDR3 is 12 amino acids long. Germline V lookup: CDR1 LNHNV, CDR2 YYDKDF (reference sequence). V shed 3 bases and J shed 5 bases, with 5 bases lying between them. The chain's CDR3 is CATSSPDQPQHF. CDR3 in DNA: TGTGCCACCAGCAGCCCGGATCAGCCCCAGCATTTT.

This clonotype was seen more than once but under ten times. V gene TRBV12-3 or TRBV12-4 combines with J gene TRBJ1-3; D unclear. V was clipped by 6 bases and J by 4 bases, with 10 bases between them. The CDR3 extends over 13 amino acids. This chain's CDR3 is CASRVTGGNTIYF. CDR3 coding DNA: TGTGCCAGCAGGGTGACGGGCGGAAACACCATATATTTT.

This clonotype was seen more than once but under ten times. The chain uses TRBV7-2 and TRBJ2-1; possible D gene TRBD1, 6 bases. The CDR3 covers 16 residues. The ends were cut back, 5 bases at V and 7 bases at J, with 21 bases in the middle. Germline CDR1 is SGHTA and CDR2 is FQGNSA. CDR3 region: CASSGGRAPGQNEQFF. The DNA of the CDR3 is TGTGCCAGCAGCGGGGGCCGGGCCCCAGGTCAGAATGAGCAGTTCTTC.

This clonotype was recorded only once. The chain recombines TRBV10-3 with TRBJ1-1; D remains unclear. Deletions cut 0 bases from V and 5 bases from J, with 4 bases between. The CDR3 totals 12 residues. CDR1 is ENHRY and CDR2 is SYGVKD in the germline V gene. The CDR3 coding sequence is TGTGCCATCAGTGAGTCGGGAACTGAAGCTTTCTTT. The encoded protein is CAISESGTEAFF.

This sequence joins TRBV12-3 or TRBV12-4 and TRBJ2-5; tentatively, D is TRBD2 (5 bases). The assigned J gene may be wrong: the sequence end matches TRBJ2-7 better. The CDR3 consists of 15 residues. The CDR3 DNA reads TGTGCCAGCAGTTTGCCCTCCGGGGTAGCGAGCGAGCAGTACTTC. Translation gives CASSLPSGVASEQYF.

The sample holds a few counts of this clonotype. The chain joins TRBV29-1 to TRBJ2-5, with 11 bases aligning to TRBD2. The tail of the sequence fits TRBJ2-1 better, so the J call may be wrong. Germline V gives CDR1 SQVTM, CDR2 ANQGSEA. The CDR3 totals 15 residues. The CDR3 is CSVEAGTSGYNEQFF. CDR3 nucleotide sequence: TGCAGCGTTGAAGCCGGGACTAGCGGTTACAATGAGCAGTTCTTC.

V is TRBV28 and J is TRBJ2-4; D uncertain. Germline V lookup: CDR1 MDHEN, CDR2 SYDVKM. The CDR3 contains 16 residues. The V gene lost 10 bases and the J gene lost 2 bases, with 21 bases spanning the gap. The CDR3 region is CATQRSVGWTKNIQYF. CDR3 DNA: TGTGCCACCCAAAGGTCGGTGGGTTGGACCAAAAACATTCAGTACTTC. Complete variable domain (other parts from reference TRBV28 and TRBJ2-4): DVKVTQSSRYLVKRTGEKVFLECVQDMDHENMFWYRQDPGLGLRLIYFSYDVKMKEKGDIPEGYSVSREKKERFSLILESASTNQTSMYLCATQRSVGWTKNIQYFGAGTRLSVL.

The gene calls are TRBV29-1 and TRBJ1-2, with TRBD1 as a possible D gene (6 bases). V lost 4 bases and J 4 bases, leaving 10 bases between the germline ends. Germline loops: CDR1 SQVTM, CDR2 ANQGSEA. The CDR3 is 12 amino acids. CDR3 residues: CSVAQGGYGYTF. CDR3 DNA: TGCAGCGTTGCACAGGGTGGCTATGGCTACACCTTC.